The 27 T cell receptor beta chains listed next were all sequenced from one sample in a study of shared clonotypes between healthy human individuals. TCRdb's table, derived via immunoSEQ multiplex PCR, lists solely in-frame clones and lacks some. In the table there are roughly 2,500,000 clones, approximately 93% of which are singletons. The sequenced sample consisted of naive CD4+ T cells from PBMCs. Described subset: CD45RA+ positively selected. The source of these receptors is a man younger than 35 in good health. Some clones in this sample may be carry-over from other donors' samples.

This chain joins TRBV19 and TRBJ1-1; 10 bases agree with TRBD1. The trim removed 5 bases at V and 6 bases at J, leaving 6 bases unmatched. Germline lookup yields CDR1 LNHDA and CDR2 SQIVND (reference sequence). CDR3 size: 14 residues. The chain's CDR3 is CASSSDRGHAEAFF. The DNA for the CDR3 is TGTGCCAGTAGTTCCGACAGGGGGCATGCTGAAGCTTTCTTT.

V is TRBV2 and J is TRBJ2-7; tentatively, D is TRBD2 (5 bases). Per germline, CDR1 SNHLY and CDR2 FYNNEI. V was cut by 6 bases and J by 0 bases, with 6 bases left in between. The CDR3 contains 12 residues. The CDR3, as DNA: TGTGCCAGCAGGGAGGTCTCCTACGAGCAGTACTTC. It yields the protein CASREVSYEQYF.

This chain uses TRBV10-3 with TRBJ2-3; TRBD1 matches at 7 bases. Germline CDR1 reads ENHRY; CDR2 reads SYGVKD. The CDR3 covers 14 residues. V was clipped by 7 bases and J by 0 bases; unmatched bases: 4. The CDR3 loop reads CAIKGTVSTDTQYF. CDR3 in DNA: TGTGCCATCAAGGGGACAGTCAGCACAGATACGCAGTATTTT.

This rearrangement joins TRBV5-4 to TRBJ2-2; 10 bases agree with TRBD2. From germline, CDR1 is SGHNT and CDR2 YYREEE (reference sequence). The CDR3 runs to 16 residues. Trimming cost V 4 bases and J 2 bases; bases outside gene matches: 5. The CDR3: CASSLRTSGNTGELFF. CDR3 DNA sequence: TGTGCCAGCAGCCTACGGACTAGCGGCAACACCGGGGAGCTGTTTTTT.

A single count supports this clone. The J gene is TRBJ2-3, the V gene TRBV14, with unresolved D. Germline values: CDR1 SGHDN, CDR2 FVKESK. This CDR3 region has 17 residues. V was cut by 2 bases and J by 5 bases, with 20 bases left in between. This CDR3 is CASSQSSSAVAKDTQYF. The CDR3 bases are TGTGCCAGCAGCCAAAGTTCGTCTGCGGTCGCGAAAGATACGCAGTATTTT.

The gene calls are TRBV28 and TRBJ1-3; TRBD1 might be the D (6 bases). Deletions cut 4 bases from V and 7 bases from J, with 14 bases between. CDR1 is MDHEN, CDR2 SYDVKM, per germline. CDR3 length equals 14 residues. This CDR3 reads CASSSAAQGNTIYF. DNA for the CDR3: TGTGCCAGCAGTTCAGCCGCGCAGGGGAACACCATATATTTT.

This chain links TRBV25-1 with TRBJ2-3; 11 bases align to TRBD2. CDR3 size: 18 residues. The germline gives CDR1 MGHDK, CDR2 SYGVNS. V was pared by 6 bases and J by 0 bases, with 11 bases of the junction left unmatched. The CDR3 nucleotides read TGTGCCAGCAGGGATAACGGGCGGACTAGCGGGAGCACAGATACGCAGTATTTT. Its translation: CASRDNGRTSGSTDTQYF.

The chain has TRBV11-2 and TRBJ2-2, with 14 bases identical to TRBD2. This CDR3 is built from 16 residues. Germline CDR1 is SGHAT and CDR2 is FQNNGV. Losses at the gene ends were 4 bases for V and 7 bases for J; bases not matched to a gene: 5. CDR3 bases: TGTGCCAGCAGCTCACGACTAGCGGGAGGGGGCGGGGAGCTGTTTTTT. It translates to CASSSRLAGGGGELFF.

A note on this clone: This same CDR3 is encoded by further DNA sequences in the sample. The chain links TRBV21-1 to TRBJ2-5; the table's D call TRBD2 went unverified against the DNA. TRBV21-1 is listed as a pseudogene. The CDR3 length is 11 residues. The CDR3 protein is CASSTEETQYF. CDR3 nucleotide sequence: TGTGCCAGCAGCACCGAGGAGACCCAGTACTTC.

This CDR3 is CASSAGQGAAPGTEAFF. CDR3 nucleotides: TGTGCCAGCTCGGCCGGGCAGGGGGCTGCCCCGGGCACTGAAGCTTTCTTT. The chain uses TRBV28 and TRBJ1-1, with 8 bases matching TRBD1. Germline CDR1 reads MDHEN; CDR2 reads SYDVKM. V gave up 8 bases and J gave up 4 bases; unmatched junction bases: 18. This CDR3 region has 17 residues.

The chain joins TRBV27 to TRBJ2-7, with a tentative D call TRBD1 (5 bases). The CDR3 loop spans 16 amino acids. In germline, CDR1 is MNHEY, CDR2 SMNVEV (reference sequence). V lost 5 bases and J lost 0, with 17 bases in between. CDR3: CASSLRRTPSSYEQYF. DNA of the CDR3: TGTGCCAGCAGTCTCAGAAGGACACCTAGCTCCTACGAGCAGTACTTC.

The CDR3 bases are TGCGCCAGCAGCTTGGCCTTGGGGGGCGGTGAAAAACTGTTTTTT. Amino acid sequence: CASSLALGGGEKLFF. The rearrangement joins TRBV5-1 to TRBJ1-4, with D possibly matching TRBD1 (6 bases). From germline, CDR1 is SGHRS and CDR2 YFSETQ. The CDR3 extends over 15 amino acids. Between the trimmed V and J ends, which lost 0 bases and 7 bases, there was a span of 13 bases.

This clone occurred a few times. This chain connects TRBV6-6 to TRBJ1-1; no clear D gene. This CDR3 has 15 amino acids. The V gene lost 1 base and the J gene lost 0 bases, with 9 bases spanning the gap. Germline loops: CDR1 MNHNY, CDR2 SVGAGI (reference sequence). CDR3 nucleotides: TGTGCCAGCAGTTACTTCAGCAGTCTGAACACTGAAGCTTTCTTT. Encoded protein: CASSYFSSLNTEAFF.

The chain recombines TRBV5-1 with TRBJ2-1; D gene uncertain. The CDR3 length is 15 residues. Germline CDR1 SGHRS, CDR2 YFSETQ. V was clipped by 0 bases and J by 5 bases, with 12 bases between them. The CDR3 reads CASSLVALSHNEQFF. The DNA of the CDR3 is TGCGCCAGCAGCTTGGTGGCACTTTCTCACAATGAGCAGTTCTTC.

This sequence joins TRBV2 and TRBJ2-1; perhaps D is TRBD1 or TRBD2 (5 bases each). CDR1 is SNHLY and CDR2 is FYNNEI in the germline V gene. V lost 10 bases, J lost 9 bases, and 16 bases lay in between. This CDR3 has 12 residues. The CDR3 protein is CATKLGAFEQFF. DNA for the CDR3: TGTGCCACCAAGCTCGGGGCCTTTGAGCAGTTCTTC.

The chain is built from TRBV5-6 and TRBJ1-5, with D unclear. Germline V gene data show CDR1 as SGHDT and CDR2 as YYEEEE. This CDR3 spans 13 amino acids. V lost 1 base to trimming and J lost 7 bases, with 9 bases between them. DNA of the CDR3: TGTGCCAGCAGCTTGTTCTCTAAGCAGCCCCAGCATTTT. Translating gives CASSLFSKQPQHF.

The chain is built from TRBV27 and TRBJ2-3; D not certain. Germline assignment: CDR1 MNHEY and CDR2 SMNVEV (reference sequence). The CDR3 consists of 15 residues. Trimming stripped 6 bases from V and 5 bases from J, with 18 bases between. The CDR3 reads CASSPLGIRVDTQYF. The CDR3 region has the DNA TGTGCCAGCAGCCCCTTAGGGATTCGGGTAGATACGCAGTATTTT.

This clone was seen more than once but under ten times. This chain links TRBV4-2 with TRBJ1-1; the D is unclear. V was trimmed by 0 bases and J by 11 bases, leaving 13 bases between them. Germline CDR1 reads LGHNA; CDR2 reads YNFKEQ. This CDR3 comprises 13 residues. In DNA form, the CDR3 reads TGTGCCAGCAGCCAAGATATTGAGGGTGGGGCTTTCTTT. Amino acid sequence: CASSQDIEGGAFF.

The J gene is TRBJ2-2, the V gene TRBV7-8, with TRBD1 matching 7 bases. Trimming took 5 bases from V and 2 from J; bases not matched to a gene: 8. The CDR3 extends over 16 amino acids. Per germline, CDR1 SGHVS and CDR2 FQNEAQ. This CDR3 reads CASSTKTGFNTGELFF. CDR3 DNA sequence: TGTGCCAGCAGCACCAAGACAGGGTTCAACACCGGGGAGCTGTTTTTT.

The chain uses TRBV7-3 and TRBJ1-2, with D possibly matching TRBD1 (5 bases). This CDR3 spans 13 amino acids. V lost 5 bases and J 5 bases, leaving 12 bases between the germline ends. From germline, CDR1 is SGHTA and CDR2 FQGTGA. As DNA, the CDR3 is TGTGCCAGCAGCCATGAATGGGGGTATGGCTACACCTTC. Translated, it gives CASSHEWGYGYTF.

The rearrangement uses TRBV28 and TRBJ2-2, with 10 bases that match TRBD1. V lost 5 bases to trimming and J lost 4 bases; unmatched junction nucleotides: 13. CDR3 length: 18 amino acids. The V gene's germline CDR1 is MDHEN and CDR2 SYDVKM. CDR3 bases: TGTGCCAGCAGTCCTCCCCGCCCGGGACAGGGGATCACCGGGGAGCTGTTTTTT. Its translation: CASSPPRPGQGITGELFF.

Of note for this clone: Other DNA sequences in this sample translate to the same CDR3. The rearrangement joins TRBV11-2 to TRBJ2-2, with TRBD2 matching over 13 bases. In germline, CDR1 is SGHAT, CDR2 FQNNGV. This CDR3 region has 15 residues. V was clipped by 3 bases and J by 5 bases; unmatched bases: 0. The CDR3 region is CASSLGLAGTGELFF. CDR3 bases: TGTGCCAGCAGCTTGGGACTAGCGGGAACCGGGGAGCTGTTTTTT.

The chain recombines TRBV28 with TRBJ2-5, with TRBD1 as a possible D gene (5 bases). The CDR3 sequence is 14 residues long. Germline V gene data show CDR1 as MDHEN and CDR2 as SYDVKM. The V end lost 1 base, the J end lost 5 bases, and 11 bases lay between the germline ends. The CDR3 region has the DNA TGTGCCAGCAGTTTATCTCAGGGTCGGGAGACCCAGTACTTC. Protein: CASSLSQGRETQYF. The full variable domain, with the rest looked up from reference TRBV28 and TRBJ2-5, is DVKVTQSSRYLVKRTGEKVFLECVQDMDHENMFWYRQDPGLGLRLIYFSYDVKMKEKGDIPEGYSVSREKKERFSLILESASTNQTSMYLCASSLSQGRETQYFGPGTRLLVL.

This chain links TRBV25-1 with TRBJ1-6; D call uncertain. This CDR3 has 13 amino acids. V gave up 4 bases and J gave up 7 bases, with 8 bases separating them. Germline V gene data show CDR1 as MGHDK and CDR2 as SYGVNS. The CDR3 protein is CASSAIGNSPLHF. The CDR3 coding sequence is TGTGCCAGCAGTGCAATCGGCAATTCACCCCTCCACTTT.

A word on this clone: The sample contains more than one DNA sequence encoding this CDR3. For the CDR3, the DNA is TGTGCCAGCAGCCCGGGACTAGCGGTCTACAATGAGCAGTTCTTC. This gives the protein CASSPGLAVYNEQFF. This chain uses TRBV7-3 with TRBJ2-1; 11 bases agree with TRBD2. In germline, CDR1 is SGHTA, CDR2 FQGTGA. J gave up 3 bases and V 5 bases, and 3 bases lay outside the gene matches. CDR3 size: 15 residues.

V gene TRBV5-4 combines with J gene TRBJ2-5, with 8 bases matching TRBD1. The J call may be in error: the DNA end matches TRBJ2-7 better. The CDR3 length is 15 residues. The germline V gene encodes CDR1 SGHNT and CDR2 YYREEE (reference sequence). The CDR3 coding sequence is TGTGCCAGCAGCCGAATAGGGACAGGAAACTACGAGCAGTACTTC. Protein sequence: CASSRIGTGNYEQYF.

This clone was seen only once. Other nucleotide sequences in the sample specify the same CDR3. The chain employs TRBV5-1 and TRBJ2-1, with a weak D call TRBD2 (6 bases). Trimming stripped 0 bases from V and 4 bases from J, with 8 bases between. Germline CDR1 SGHRS, CDR2 YFSETQ. The CDR3 extends over 14 amino acids. The CDR3 nucleotides are TGCGCCAGCAGCTTGGCGGGGAGGTACAATGAGCAGTTCTTC. It specifies CASSLAGRYNEQFF.